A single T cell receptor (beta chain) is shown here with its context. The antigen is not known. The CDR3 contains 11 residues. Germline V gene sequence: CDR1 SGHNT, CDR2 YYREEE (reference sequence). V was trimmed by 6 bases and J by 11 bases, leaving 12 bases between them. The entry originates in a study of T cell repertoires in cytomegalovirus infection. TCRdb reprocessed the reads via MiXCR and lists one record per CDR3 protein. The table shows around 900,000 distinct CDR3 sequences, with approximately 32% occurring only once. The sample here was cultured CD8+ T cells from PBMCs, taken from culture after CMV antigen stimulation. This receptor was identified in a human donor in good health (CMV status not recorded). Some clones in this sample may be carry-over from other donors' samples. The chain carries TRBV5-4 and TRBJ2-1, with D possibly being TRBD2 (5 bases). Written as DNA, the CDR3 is TGTGCCAGCACCGCCGGGATACAGCAGTTCTTC. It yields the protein CASTAGIQQFF.